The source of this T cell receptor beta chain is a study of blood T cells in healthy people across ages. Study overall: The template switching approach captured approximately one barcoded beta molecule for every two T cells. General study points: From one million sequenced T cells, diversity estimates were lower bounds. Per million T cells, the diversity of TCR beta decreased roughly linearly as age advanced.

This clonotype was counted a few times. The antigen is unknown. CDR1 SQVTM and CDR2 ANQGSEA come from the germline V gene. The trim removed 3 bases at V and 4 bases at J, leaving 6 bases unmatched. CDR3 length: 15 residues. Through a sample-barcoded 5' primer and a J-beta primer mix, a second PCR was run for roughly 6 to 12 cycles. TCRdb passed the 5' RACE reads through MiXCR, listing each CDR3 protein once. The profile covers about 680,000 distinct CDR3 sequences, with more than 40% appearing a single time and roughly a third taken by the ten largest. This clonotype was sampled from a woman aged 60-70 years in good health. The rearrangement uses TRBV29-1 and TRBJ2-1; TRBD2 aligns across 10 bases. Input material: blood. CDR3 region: CSVEGLAGVYNEQFF. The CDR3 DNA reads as TGCAGCGTTGAGGGTCTAGCGGGAGTTTACAATGAGCAGTTCTTC.